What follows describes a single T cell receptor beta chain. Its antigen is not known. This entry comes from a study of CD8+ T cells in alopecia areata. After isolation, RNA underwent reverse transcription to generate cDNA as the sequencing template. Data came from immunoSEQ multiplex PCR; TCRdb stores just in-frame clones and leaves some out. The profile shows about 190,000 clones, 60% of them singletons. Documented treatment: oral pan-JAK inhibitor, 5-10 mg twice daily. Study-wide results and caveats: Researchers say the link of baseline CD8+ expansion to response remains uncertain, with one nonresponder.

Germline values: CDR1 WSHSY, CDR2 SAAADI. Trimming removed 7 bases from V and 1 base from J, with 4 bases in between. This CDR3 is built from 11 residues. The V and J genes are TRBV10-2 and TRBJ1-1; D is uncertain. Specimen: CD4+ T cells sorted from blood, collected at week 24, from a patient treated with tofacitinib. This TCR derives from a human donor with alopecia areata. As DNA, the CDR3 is TGCGCCAGCAAAGAGAACACTGAAGCTTTCTTT. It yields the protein CASKENTEAFF.